These 30 T cell receptor beta chains were all obtained from the same sample, sequenced in a study of control samples from healthy donors and cancer patients. Some clones are missing from TCRdb's copy, which holds only in-frame ones; the method was immunoSEQ multiplex PCR. In the table there are approximately 100,000 clones, 75% to 90% of which are singletons. Sequencing input: PBMCs. The receptor source for this set is a man in his sixties with lung cancer.

The chain is built from TRBV11-3 and TRBJ1-5; D not certain. Between the trimmed V and J ends, which lost 5 bases and 0 bases, there was a span of 23 bases. Germline CDR1 is SGHNT and CDR2 is YENEEA. The CDR3 runs to 19 residues. CDR3 nucleotide sequence: TGTGCCAGCAGCCCTCACGGCCCCGATTATCCTTATAGCAATCAGCCCCAGCATTTT. This sequence encodes CASSPHGPDYPYSNQPQHF.

V usage is TRBV5-1 and J usage is TRBJ2-5; 7 bases line up with TRBD1. In germline, CDR1 is SGHRS, CDR2 YFSETQ. The CDR3 consists of 15 residues. With 5 bases clipped from V and 4 bases from J, the junction kept 11 bases outside the gene matches. The CDR3 bases are TGCGCCAGCAGTCCGACCGGGACAGCCCTAGAGACCCAGTACTTC. It is translated as CASSPTGTALETQYF.

The chain uses TRBV5-1 and TRBJ1-1; no firm D call. Germline V gene data show CDR1 as SGHRS and CDR2 as YFSETQ. The germline V and J ends were trimmed by 0 bases and 0 bases, with 6 bases remaining between them. The CDR3 is 14 amino acids. For the CDR3, the DNA is TGCGCCAGCAGCTTGGATGGAGTGAACACTGAAGCTTTCTTT. This encodes CASSLDGVNTEAFF.

The V and J genes are TRBV10-3 and TRBJ1-1; possibly TRBD1 for D (6 bases). V lost 0 bases and J 1 base, leaving 12 bases between the germline ends. Germline assignment: CDR1 ENHRY and CDR2 SYGVKD. The CDR3 covers 16 residues. The CDR3 reads CAISESVTGQNTEAFF. The CDR3 DNA follows: TGTGCCATCAGTGAGTCAGTGACAGGCCAGAACACTGAAGCTTTCTTT.

The CDR3 is CASSQGSEAFF. CDR3 coding DNA: TGTGCCAGCAGTCAGGGATCTGAAGCTTTCTTT. The rearrangement uses TRBV2 and TRBJ1-1; a weak D match, TRBD1 (5 bases). The CDR3 consists of 11 residues. Looked up from germline, CDR1 is SNHLY and CDR2 is FYNNEI. V gave up 5 bases and J gave up 6 bases, with 7 bases separating them.

The chain recombines TRBV6-5 with TRBJ2-7, with TRBD2 matching over 10 bases. The CDR3 extends over 13 amino acids. CDR1 is MNHEY and CDR2 is SVGAGI in the germline V gene. Trimming cost V 7 bases and J 3 bases; bases outside gene matches: 3. In DNA form, the CDR3 reads TGTGCCAGCACTAGCGGGGGAAACTACGAGCAGTACGTC. Protein product: CASTSGGNYEQYV.

The J gene is TRBJ2-5, the V gene TRBV5-8; TRBD1 agrees at 11 bases. This CDR3 spans 17 amino acids. The ends lost 0 bases at V and 5 bases at J; junction bases unmatched: 9. Per germline, CDR1 SGHTS and CDR2 YDEGEE. The CDR3 DNA reads as TGTGCCAGCAGCTTGGGTACGGGACAGGGGGTAGGCGAGACCCAGTACTTC. This codes for CASSLGTGQGVGETQYF.

This sequence joins TRBV7-2 and TRBJ2-2; D uncertain. CDR3 size: 15 residues. Germline CDR1 reads SGHTA; CDR2 reads FQGNSA. V gave up 5 bases and J gave up 4 bases, with 14 bases separating them. In DNA form, the CDR3 reads TGTGCCAGCAGCCCACTGGGCGGCTTCACCGGGGAGCTGTTTTTT. Translating it yields CASSPLGGFTGELFF.

This rearrangement joins TRBV11-3 to TRBJ2-5; D could derive from TRBD1 or TRBD2 (5 bases each). V lost 5 bases, J lost 1 base, and 8 bases lay in between. The CDR3 spans 13 residues. Looked up from germline, CDR1 is SGHNT and CDR2 is YENEEA. The CDR3 bases are TGTGCCAGCAGCCCCGGGGCCCAAGAGACCCAGTACTTC. It codes for CASSPGAQETQYF.

This chain uses TRBV7-6 with TRBJ2-3, with D unresolved. CDR1 SGHVS and CDR2 FNYEAQ come from the germline V gene. CDR3 length equals 15 residues. V was cut by 5 bases and J by 5 bases, with 17 bases left in between. The CDR3 loop is CASSPLALAQDTQYF. CDR3 coding DNA: TGTGCCAGCAGCCCCCTGGCGTTGGCGCAAGATACGCAGTATTTT.

This sequence joins TRBV20-1 and TRBJ1-1; TRBD1 matches at 7 bases. Germline V gene sequence: CDR1 DFQATT, CDR2 SNEGSKA (reference sequence). The trim removed 3 bases at V and 9 bases at J, leaving 4 bases unmatched. The CDR3 consists of 11 residues. Here the CDR3 DNA reads TGCAGTGCTAGGGAGGGGGCAAAAGCTTTCTTT. It translates to CSAREGAKAFF.

This clone was counted between two and nine times. The V gene is TRBV7-6, the J gene TRBJ2-7, with TRBD1 identical over 9 bases. The CDR3 length is 15 residues. The ends lost 1 base at V and 0 bases at J; junction bases unmatched: 1. Germline CDR1 is SGHVS and CDR2 is FNYEAQ. The CDR3, as DNA: TGTGCCAGCAGCTTAGAACAGGGGGCCTCCTACGAGCAGTACTTC. Protein: CASSLEQGASYEQYF.

The gene calls are TRBV6-5 and TRBJ1-1; 9 positions agree with TRBD1. The CDR3 has 13 amino acids. V shed 5 bases and J 3 bases; nucleotides not matched to a gene: 1. Germline CDR1 MNHEY, CDR2 SVGAGI. CDR3 nucleotides: TGTGCCAGCAGTAGGGACAGGGACACTGAAGCTTTCTTT. Its protein product is CASSRDRDTEAFF.

This chain uses TRBV3-1 (or the pseudogene TRBV3-2) with TRBJ2-5; tentative D call: TRBD2 (6 bases). CDR1 is LGHDT, CDR2 YNNKEL, per germline (reference sequence). Trimming left V 1 base short and J 4 bases short, with 16 bases between. The CDR3 length is 16 residues. Written as DNA, the CDR3 is TGTGCCAGCAGCCAAGGGGCGAGGCGGGGTGGAGAGACCCAGTACTTC. Amino acids: CASSQGARRGGETQYF.

The rearrangement links TRBV2 to TRBJ2-3; TRBD2 agrees at 12 bases. The V segment lost 4 bases and the J segment 2 bases; nucleotides outside the gene matches: 4. The CDR3 is made up of 16 amino acids. Germline CDR1 reads SNHLY; CDR2 reads FYNNEI. CDR3 in amino acids: CASSAGLAGITDTQYF. DNA for the CDR3: TGTGCCAGCAGTGCTGGACTAGCGGGGATCACAGATACGCAGTATTTT.

V and J are TRBV7-9 and TRBJ2-7; perhaps TRBD2 as D (6 bases). CDR1 and CDR2 (germline): SEHNR, FQNEAQ (reference sequence). This CDR3 has 14 amino acids. The V end was cut by 0 bases, the J end by 0 bases, with 6 bases between. The CDR3, as DNA: TGTGCCAGCAGCTTAGCGGGGGGCTCCTACGAGCAGTACGTC. This sequence encodes CASSLAGGSYEQYV.

V usage is TRBV18 and J usage is TRBJ1-3; weak D call: TRBD1 (6 bases). The CDR3 has 18 residues. Trimming stripped 6 bases from V and 5 bases from J, with 26 bases between. Germline CDR1 KGHSH, CDR2 LQKENI. The CDR3 region has the DNA TGTGCCAGCTCCCCGATTCCTCACCAGGGGATGATGAGAAACACCATATATTTT. This codes for CASSPIPHQGMMRNTIYF. Supplemented by reference TRBV18 and TRBJ1-3, the full variable domain reads NAGVMQNPRHLVRRRGQEARLRCSPMKGHSHVYWYRQLPEEGLKFMVYLQKENIIDESGMPKERFSAEFPKEGPSILRIQQVVRGDSAAYFCASSPIPHQGMMRNTIYFGEGSWLTVV.

The rearrangement uses TRBV5-1 and TRBJ1-2; D unresolved. The germline CDR1 and CDR2 sequences are SGHRS and YFSETQ. V shed 0 bases and J shed 0 bases, with 9 bases lying between them. The CDR3 is made up of 15 amino acids. CDR3 coding DNA: TGCGCCAGCAGCTTGGGAGGTGGGACTAACTATGGCTACACCTTC. Translating gives CASSLGGGTNYGYTF.

This clone showed up just a few times. This rearrangement joins TRBV29-1 to TRBJ1-2, with D perhaps matching TRBD1 (5 bases). This CDR3 spans 14 amino acids. Trimming shortened V by 6 bases and J by 1 base, and 15 bases separated the two germline ends. Germline V gene sequence: CDR1 SQVTM, CDR2 ANQGSEA. The CDR3 is CSVLEGTINYGYTF. The CDR3 DNA is TGCAGCGTCCTCGAAGGGACGATTAACTATGGCTACACCTTC.

CDR3 sequence (DNA): TGTGCCAGCAGCTTCCCGACAGGAGATGGCGGGGTTAGTGAAAAACTGTTTTTT. This sequence encodes CASSFPTGDGGVSEKLFF. This chain connects TRBV5-5 to TRBJ1-4; D perhaps matches TRBD1 (6 bases). The CDR3 runs 18 residues. Trimming pared 2 bases from V and 7 bases from J, leaving 24 bases between. The germline V gene encodes CDR1 SGHKS and CDR2 YYEKEE (reference sequence).

The CDR3 DNA reads as TGTGCCAGCAGTGACCGGACAGCTGGCTCTGGAAACACCATATATTTT. Translation gives CASSDRTAGSGNTIYF. The rearrangement joins TRBV6-1 to TRBJ1-3; a weak D match, TRBD1 (6 bases). Germline lookup yields CDR1 MNHNS and CDR2 SASEGT. This CDR3 spans 16 amino acids. V dropped 3 bases and J dropped 0 bases, with 12 bases sitting between them.

J is TRBJ1-6 and V is TRBV18; possibly TRBD1 for D (6 bases). The CDR3 runs 14 residues. Looked up from germline, CDR1 is KGHSH and CDR2 is LQKENI. Trimming removed 2 bases at V and 13 bases at J, with 15 bases between. CDR3 in amino acids: CASSPSDSSSPLHF. The CDR3 DNA reads as TGTGCCAGCTCACCATCGGACAGTTCATCTCCCCTCCACTTT.

This chain joins TRBV5-4 and TRBJ2-2; TRBD2 matches 14 bases. There are 17 residues in the CDR3. The J segment lost 6 bases and the V segment lost 3 bases, leaving 7 bases of the junction unmatched. In germline, CDR1 is SGHNT, CDR2 YYREEE (reference sequence). CDR3 protein: CASSSGLAGGVPGELFF. CDR3 bases: TGTGCCAGCAGCTCCGGACTAGCGGGGGGAGTGCCCGGGGAGCTGTTTTTT.

V and J are TRBV4-2 and TRBJ2-2; 9 bases agree with TRBD1. The CDR3 is made up of 16 amino acids. From germline, CDR1 is LGHNA and CDR2 YNFKEQ. V was pared by 1 base and J by 0 bases, with 0 bases of the junction left unmatched. This CDR3 reads CASSQGTGANTGELFF. CDR3 sequence (DNA): TGTGCCAGCAGCCAAGGGACAGGGGCGAACACCGGGGAGCTGTTTTTT.

J is TRBJ1-4 and V is TRBV9; a weak D match, TRBD1 (5 bases). Trimming cost V 4 bases and J 7 bases, with 20 bases left between them. This CDR3 contains 16 residues. Germline values: CDR1 SGDLS, CDR2 YYNGEE. CDR3 in amino acids: CASSPGVVVGGEKLFF. CDR3 bases: TGTGCCAGCAGCCCCGGGGTGGTGGTGGGGGGTGAAAAACTGTTTTTT. Full variable domain (rest looked up from reference TRBV9 and TRBJ1-4): DSGVTQTPKHLITATGQRVTLRCSPRSGDLSVYWYQQSLDQGLQFLIQYYNGEERAKGNILERFSAQQFPDLHSELNLSSLELGDSALYFCASSPGVVVGGEKLFFGSGTQLSVL.

The rearrangement uses TRBV11-2 and TRBJ1-2, with D possibly matching TRBD1 (5 bases). Germline V gene data show CDR1 as SGHAT and CDR2 as FQNNGV. The CDR3 length is 16 residues. Trimming cost V 4 bases and J 7 bases, with 22 bases left between them. The CDR3 spells CASSYGEGRAYGGYTF. The CDR3 coding sequence is TGTGCCAGCAGCTACGGAGAGGGACGGGCATACGGTGGCTACACCTTC. Drawing the rest from reference TRBV11-2 and TRBJ1-2, the complete variable domain is EAGVAQSPRYKIIEKRQSVAFWCNPISGHATLYWYQQILGQGPKLLIQFQNNGVVDDSQLPKDRFSAERLKGVDSTLKIQPAKLEDSAVYLCASSYGEGRAYGGYTFGSGTRLTVV.

The rearrangement links TRBV30 to TRBJ1-6; no clear D gene. From germline, CDR1 is GTSNPN and CDR2 SVGIG (reference sequence). The CDR3 length is 14 residues. Between the trimmed V and J ends, which lost 0 bases and 6 bases, there was a span of 9 bases. For the CDR3, the DNA is TGTGCCTGGAGTGTTCCCAAGGGTAATTCACCCCTCCACTTT. It translates to CAWSVPKGNSPLHF. Full variable domain (rest looked up from reference TRBV30 and TRBJ1-6): SQTIHQWPATLVQPVGSPLSLECTVEGTSNPNLYWYRQAAGRGLQLLFYSVGIGQISSEVPQNLSASRPQDRQFILSSKKLLLSDSGFYLCAWSVPKGNSPLHFGNGTRLTVT.

The chain couples TRBV15 to TRBJ2-5; D may be TRBD2 (6 bases). Germline CDR1 LNHNV, CDR2 YYDKDF (reference sequence). This CDR3 region has 15 residues. The V end lost 6 bases, the J end lost 1 base, and 15 bases lay between the germline ends. CDR3 DNA: TGTGCCACCAGGGATAGCGGTTTACCCCAAGAGACCCAGTACTTC. Its protein product is CATRDSGLPQETQYF. Full variable domain (rest looked up from reference TRBV15 and TRBJ2-5): DAMVIQNPRYQVTQFGKPVTLSCSQTLNHNVMYWYQQKSSQAPKLLFHYYDKDFNNEADTPDNFQSRRPNTSFCFLDIRSPGLGDTAMYLCATRDSGLPQETQYFGPGTRLLVL.

The gene calls are TRBV19 and TRBJ1-6, with TRBD1 matching 9 bases. The germline V gene encodes CDR1 LNHDA and CDR2 SQIVND (reference sequence). This CDR3 is 18 amino acids long. V dropped 8 bases and J dropped 10; count of bases not matched to a gene: 21. The CDR3 DNA follows: TGTGCCAGTCAGAGGTTTTCGCCGGGACAGGGCGTAGGGTCACCCCTCCACTTT. It codes for CASQRFSPGQGVGSPLHF. Full variable domain (missing parts from reference TRBV19 and TRBJ1-6): DGGITQSPKYLFRKEGQNVTLSCEQNLNHDAMYWYRQDPGQGLRLIYYSQIVNDFQKGDIAEGYSVSREKKESFPLTVTSAQKNPTAFYLCASQRFSPGQGVGSPLHFGNGTRLTVT.

The rearrangement uses TRBV2 and TRBJ2-1, with TRBD2 matching 16 bases. J was trimmed by 7 bases and V by 7 bases; bases with no gene match: 7. The CDR3 totals 16 residues. Germline V gives CDR1 SNHLY, CDR2 FYNNEI. This CDR3 is CASTMGLAGGFNEQFF. CDR3 bases: TGTGCCAGCACCATGGGACTAGCGGGGGGGTTTAATGAGCAGTTCTTC. The full variable domain, rest sourced from reference TRBV2 and TRBJ2-1, is EPEVTQTPSHQVTQMGQEVILRCVPISNHLYFYWYRQILGQKVEFLVSFYNNEISEKSEIFDDQFSVERPDGSNFTLKIRSTKLEDSAMYFCASTMGLAGGFNEQFFGPGTRLTVL.